The present T cell receptor (beta chain) was sequenced within a study of blood T cell repertoires in COVID-19. There are 15 residues in the CDR3. CDR1 PRHDT and CDR2 FYEKMQ come from the germline V gene (reference sequence). Unmatched junction bases numbered 3, after V lost 4 bases and J lost 3 bases. Clones were read by immunoSEQ multiplex PCR, and TCRdb kept only the in-frame ones, dropping some. The profile shows 110,000 or so clones, about 85% of them singletons. Sequencing was performed on peripheral blood. This chain joins TRBV13 and TRBJ2-1; TRBD2 aligns across 10 bases. The receptor comes from a man aged 50-59 years with acute or convalescent COVID-19. CDR3 DNA sequence: TGTGCCAGCAGCTCTCCTAGCGGGGGCTACAATGAGCAGTTCTTC. It yields the protein CASSSPSGGYNEQFF.